This entry features one TCR beta chain sequence. This entry is derived from a study of blood T cell repertoires in COVID-19. Study at large: Acute-phase and convalescent COVID-19 samples originated in the United States, Italy and Spain. T cells, B-cell-depleted T cells, or PBMCs provided the cDNA or gDNA that served as material.

V was pared by 4 bases and J by 7 bases, with 16 bases between. This CDR3 contains 14 residues. Germline V gives CDR1 LNHDA, CDR2 SQIVND (reference sequence). Study processing details: From reference gene primer amplification, estimates of nucleated cell counts were derived. Here immunoSEQ multiplex PCR was the method, and the copy in TCRdb shows in-frame clones only, minus some. D and trimming come from the DNA, and the V and J calls and clone size come from that table. This repertoire shows tens of thousands of clones, 81% found once; its top ten account for nearly 25%. This chain links TRBV19 with TRBJ1-1; D is undetermined. The sample was peripheral blood. This receptor was taken from an elderly man with active or convalescent COVID-19. The CDR3 is CASSKIPDGVEAFF. In DNA form, the CDR3 reads TGTGCCAGTAGTAAGATCCCCGACGGAGTTGAAGCTTTCTTT.